These T cell receptor beta chains were read from a single sample in a study of long-term antiretroviral therapy in people with HIV. Method: immunoSEQ multiplex PCR; TCRdb's copy keeps in-frame clones and lacks some. The table has 15,000 to 20,000 clones, approximately 80% seen once; the top ten hold approximately 10%. Sequenced here: unsorted PBMCs, sampled 0.3 years after starting antiretroviral therapy. The receptor set was obtained from a man younger than 35 with HIV. Both conserved end residues are part of each CDR3.

j_call,v_call,cdr3_aa
TRBJ1-1,TRBV11-3,CASSLDQESPAFF
TRBJ2-1,TRBV5-1,CASRLAGGEYNEQFF
TRBJ2-2,TRBV5-1,CASSSGQGNTGELFF
TRBJ1-1,TRBV5-1,CASSVAGGSNTEAFF
TRBJ1-1,TRBV4-2,CASSQPNTEAFF
TRBJ2-7,TRBV27,CASSLFGRGRREQYF
TRBJ2-2,TRBV6-1,CASKIVGSNTGELFF
TRBJ1-3,TRBV7-9,CASSDGRVLGNTIYF
TRBJ1-6,TRBV28,CASRPGQGGSPLHF
TRBJ1-2,TRBV30,CAWSLGPTVNYGYTF
TRBJ2-6,TRBV28,CASSPPGDWTGANVLTF
TRBJ2-7,TRBV4-2,CASSQDLIRAALPYEQYF
TRBJ2-7,TRBV5-6,CASSLRWTGPYEQYF